The T cell receptor (beta chain) under discussion was sequenced for a study of cytomegalovirus exposure and HLA in healthy donors. Background on the study: Out of around 360 genotyped donors, about 80% belonged to the Caucasian-associated ancestry cluster. General study points: Certain indistinguishable V segments, among them TRBV6-2 and TRBV6-3, were excluded.

When sampled, the donors appeared nominally healthy, though they likely had unrecorded immune exposures. 60 Vbeta and 13 Jbeta primers were used in PCR. The assay was immunoSEQ multiplex PCR, and TCRdb's table has in-frame clones only and misses some. This table has around 230,000 clones, approximately 78% appearing once. Details on this clone: Antigen unknown.

Germline CDR1 is LNHDA and CDR2 is SQIVND (reference sequence). CDR3 length: 15 residues. The junction had 5 bases not matched to a gene; V was cut back by 6 bases and J by 1 base. This sequence joins TRBV19 and TRBJ2-2, with TRBD1 matching 7 bases. The receptor's source is a boy aged 10-17 years in good health and CMV-seronegative. Sample: PBMCs. The CDR3 sequence: CASSPRGRNTGELFF. In DNA, the CDR3 is TGTGCCAGTAGCCCCAGGGGGAGGAACACCGGGGAGCTGTTTTTT.